This entry is about one T cell receptor beta chain. From the RT-PCR reads, TCRdb called clonotypes with MiXCR, one entry per CDR3 protein. The sample holds fewer than 75,000 distinct CDR3 sequences, around a quarter seen once. This entry comes from a study of patients and donors after allogeneic stem cell transplantation. Trimming pared 5 bases from V and 2 bases from J, leaving 15 bases between. Germline V CDR1 and CDR2: PRHDT, FYEKMQ (reference sequence). The CDR3 length is 15 residues. The clonotype comes from a human donor who was either an allogeneic HSCT recipient or a stem cell or donor lymphocyte infusion donor (not recorded which). It is not recorded whose cells these are; they may come from a transplant donor. The genes are TRBV13 and TRBJ2-5; D unresolved. Specimen: blood, either unsorted or a sorted T cell fraction (not recorded which). The CDR3 reads CASSHKTLLQETQYF. CDR3 bases: TGTGCCAGCAGCCACAAAACTCTACTGCAAGAGACCCAGTACTTC.